The 5 T cell receptor beta chains in this list originate from one sample, sequenced in a study of T cell repertoires in ileal Crohn's disease. Repertoires were generated with immunoSEQ multiplex PCR, while TCRdb's copy carries only in-frame clones and drops some. The repertoire holds some 930 clones, approximately 80% seen once, with 13% to 15% in the top ten. The sequencing sample was made of ileal tissue. These receptors were collected from an adult with Crohn's disease.

This clone has only one observation. The chain combines TRBV5-6 with TRBJ1-2; D unclear. Germline assignment: CDR1 SGHDT and CDR2 YYEEEE. CDR3 size: 15 residues. V dropped 4 bases and J dropped 6 bases, with 19 bases sitting between them. CDR3 in amino acids: CASSLQLRGWDGYTF. In DNA, the CDR3 is TGTGCCAGCAGCCTCCAACTGCGGGGTTGGGATGGCTACACCTTC. Full variable domain (missing parts from reference TRBV5-6 and TRBJ1-2): DAGVTQSPTHLIKTRGQQVTLRCSPKSGHDTVSWYQQALGQGPQFIFQYYEEEERQRGNFPDRFSGHQFPNYSSELNVNALLLGDSALYLCASSLQLRGWDGYTFGSGTRLTVV.

V is TRBV28 and J is TRBJ1-6, with D possibly matching TRBD1 (5 bases). The V gene's germline CDR1 is MDHEN and CDR2 SYDVKM. The CDR3 loop spans 14 amino acids. V shed 2 bases and J shed 10 bases, with 12 bases lying between them. CDR3: CASSLRQGSSPLHF. In nucleotides, the CDR3 is TGTGCCAGCAGTTTAAGGCAGGGTAGCTCACCCCTCCACTTT.

This clone is a singleton in its sample. The genes are TRBV7-2 and TRBJ1-1; TRBD1 might be the D (5 bases). Trimming took 5 bases from V and 0 from J, leaving 10 bases between them. Germline CDR1 reads SGHTA; CDR2 reads FQGNSA. The CDR3 totals 14 residues. In DNA, the CDR3 is TGTGCCAGCAGCCCATCGGGGGTGAACACTGAAGCTTTCTTT. It translates to CASSPSGVNTEAFF.

This clone was detected only once. This sequence joins TRBV7-9 and TRBJ1-2, with 11 bases aligning to TRBD1. Trimming cost V 0 bases and J 5 bases; bases outside gene matches: 8. There are 17 residues in the CDR3. Looked up from germline, CDR1 is SEHNR and CDR2 is FQNEAQ (reference sequence). The CDR3: CASSLATGQGDLYGYTF. CDR3 in DNA: TGTGCCAGCAGCTTAGCAACGGGACAGGGGGACTTGTATGGCTACACCTTC.

The V and J genes are TRBV9 and TRBJ1-1; D may be TRBD1 (6 bases). Deletions cut 3 bases from V and 3 bases from J, with 12 bases between. The CDR3 covers 14 residues. Germline-derived CDR1 and CDR2 are SGDLS and YYNGEE. The CDR3 sequence: CASSAAGVDTEAFF. The CDR3 coding sequence is TGTGCCAGCAGCGCCGCAGGGGTGGACACTGAAGCTTTCTTT.